The 24 T cell receptor beta chains below all came from one sample that was sequenced in a study of blood T cell repertoires in COVID-19. Generated by immunoSEQ multiplex PCR, the TCRdb table keeps only in-frame clones and is missing some. In the table there are tens of thousands of clones, around 83% of which are singletons. The sequencing sample was made of peripheral blood. The receptor set was obtained from a man of 80 years or more with active COVID-19.

This chain connects TRBV27 to TRBJ2-5; 11 nucleotides line up with TRBD1. Germline values: CDR1 MNHEY, CDR2 SMNVEV (reference sequence). The CDR3 is made up of 16 amino acids. After removal of 5 bases from V and 5 bases from J, the junction contained 10 bases not matched to a gene. CDR3 DNA sequence: TGTGCCAGCAGTGGTTCCGGGACAGGGGGTTGGGAGACCCAGTACTTC. It codes for CASSGSGTGGWETQYF.

The V call is TRBV19, the J call TRBJ1-2; possibly TRBD1 for D (6 bases). Germline V gives CDR1 LNHDA, CDR2 SQIVND (reference sequence). The CDR3 extends over 16 amino acids. Trimming took 4 bases from V and 0 from J, leaving 15 bases between them. As DNA, the CDR3 is TGTGCCAGTAGTACCCCGGGGGGGCCGACTAACTATGGCTACACCTTC. It yields the protein CASSTPGGPTNYGYTF.

The V and J genes are TRBV10-3 and TRBJ2-5, with 7 bases matching TRBD2. This CDR3 is 16 amino acids long. Germline V gene sequence: CDR1 ENHRY, CDR2 SYGVKD. With V trimmed by 3 bases and J by 3 bases, 10 bases remained unmatched. CDR3 sequence: CAISDLSGSAKETQYF. The CDR3 bases are TGTGCCATCAGTGACCTTAGCGGGTCAGCCAAAGAGACCCAGTACTTC.

This clone was picked up one time. The rearrangement uses TRBV7-2 and TRBJ2-7; TRBD2 matches 7 bases. Germline V lookup: CDR1 SGHTA, CDR2 FQGNSA. This CDR3 is built from 15 residues. V was clipped by 6 bases and J by 3 bases; unmatched bases: 11. The CDR3 is CASRLSTASGYEQYF. CDR3 in DNA: TGTGCCAGCAGACTAAGTACGGCTAGCGGCTACGAGCAGTACTTC. Complete variable domain (other parts from reference TRBV7-2 and TRBJ2-7): GAGVSQSPSNKVTEKGKDVELRCDPISGHTALYWYRQSLGQGLEFLIYFQGNSAPDKSGLPSDRFSAERTGGSVSTLTIQRTQQEDSAVYLCASRLSTASGYEQYFGPGTRLTVT.

V and J are TRBV12-3 or TRBV12-4 and TRBJ1-2; the D gene is possibly TRBD1 (6 bases). The V end was cut by 6 bases, the J end by 2 bases, with 10 bases between. The CDR3 is 13 residues long. CDR3 DNA sequence: TGTGCCAGCAGCCAAACAGGGAACTATGGCTACACCTTC. This translates into CASSQTGNYGYTF.

The chain has TRBV7-2 and TRBJ1-2; 12 nucleotides line up with TRBD1. Germline lookup yields CDR1 SGHTA and CDR2 FQGNSA. The CDR3 contains 14 residues. With 3 bases clipped from V and 4 bases from J, the junction kept 0 bases outside the gene matches. For the CDR3, the DNA is TGTGCCAGCAGCTTGGGACAGGGGGCCTATGGCTACACCTTC. This encodes CASSLGQGAYGYTF.

The J gene is TRBJ2-7, the V gene TRBV28; D is possibly TRBD1 (7 bases). Germline V gives CDR1 MDHEN, CDR2 SYDVKM. V was pared by 6 bases and J by 2 bases, with 14 bases between. The length of the CDR3 is 14 residues. In DNA, the CDR3 is TGTGCCAGCAGGGAGGGACAGAGGACCTACGAGCAGTACTTC. Its protein is CASREGQRTYEQYF.

The V and J genes are TRBV19 and TRBJ1-4, with D tentatively TRBD1 (5 bases). The germline V and J ends were trimmed by 9 bases and 0 bases, with 11 bases remaining between them. This CDR3 spans 14 amino acids. Germline V CDR1 and CDR2: LNHDA, SQIVND (reference sequence). CDR3 DNA sequence: TGTGCCAGCCGGCAGGGATCAACTAATGAAAAACTGTTTTTT. This gives the protein CASRQGSTNEKLFF.

This chain uses TRBV27 with TRBJ1-1; 8 bases are shared with TRBD1. The J segment lost 1 base and the V segment lost 5 bases, leaving 9 bases of the junction unmatched. CDR1 and CDR2 (germline): MNHEY, SMNVEV (reference sequence). The CDR3 length is 16 residues. CDR3 sequence: CASSQGAIPGNTEAFF. Here the CDR3 DNA reads TGTGCCAGCAGTCAGGGGGCTATCCCAGGGAACACTGAAGCTTTCTTT.

V is TRBV4-3 and J is TRBJ2-1; TRBD2 is a possible D gene (6 bases). Germline V gene data show CDR1 as LGHNA and CDR2 as YSLEER. The CDR3 consists of 17 residues. The germline V and J ends were trimmed by 4 bases and 0 bases, with 16 bases remaining between them. In DNA form, the CDR3 reads TGCGCCAGCAGCCCGGGTGGAGGGTTTTTCTCCTACAATGAGCAGTTCTTC. This gives the protein CASSPGGGFFSYNEQFF.

This clone has just a few counts. The genes are TRBV5-1 and TRBJ2-1; TRBD2 aligns across 9 bases. Trimming removed 4 bases from V and 5 bases from J; junction bases left unmatched: 7. Per germline, CDR1 SGHRS and CDR2 YFSETQ. This CDR3 spans 15 amino acids. CDR3 loop: CASSPGLARNNEQFF. The CDR3 DNA follows: TGCGCCAGCAGCCCCGGACTAGCGCGAAACAATGAGCAGTTCTTC.

This clone was seen just once. This chain links TRBV23-1 with TRBJ1-4; a possible D gene is TRBD1 (6 bases). TRBV23-1 falls under the ORF class, with uncertain function. This CDR3 has 21 residues. V gave up 2 bases and J gave up 4 bases, with 29 bases separating them. CDR3: CASSQGIGGNPPDHLNEKLFF. The CDR3 region has the DNA TGCGCCAGCAGTCAAGGCATAGGGGGAAATCCGCCGGACCACCTTAATGAAAAACTGTTTTTT.

The chain recombines TRBV6-2 or TRBV6-3 with TRBJ1-1, with TRBD1 identical over 9 bases. This CDR3 is built from 14 residues. The J segment lost 3 bases and the V segment lost 5 bases, leaving 4 bases of the junction unmatched. CDR1 and CDR2 (germline): MNHEY, SVGEGT. CDR3 sequence reads: CASSNTGGYTEAFF. In DNA form, the CDR3 reads TGTGCCAGCAGTAATACAGGGGGCTACACTGAAGCTTTCTTT.

This chain uses TRBV27 with TRBJ2-6; 10 bases match TRBD2. The V and J ends lost 9 bases and 4 bases, in that order; junction bases with no gene match: 21. The CDR3 length is 20 residues. From germline, CDR1 is MNHEY and CDR2 SMNVEV (reference sequence). CDR3 loop: CARHYGASGRACDGANVLTF. Written as DNA, the CDR3 is TGTGCCAGACATTACGGGGCTAGCGGGAGAGCCTGTGACGGGGCCAACGTCCTGACTTTC. Full variable domain (rest looked up from reference TRBV27 and TRBJ2-6): EAQVTQNPRYLITVTGKKLTVTCSQNMNHEYMSWYRQDPGLGLRQIYYSMNVEVTDKGDVPEGYKVSRKEKRNFPLILESPSPNQTSLYFCARHYGASGRACDGANVLTFGAGSRLTVL.

This chain links TRBV12-3 or TRBV12-4 with TRBJ2-7; tentatively, D is TRBD1 (6 bases). This CDR3 has 13 amino acids. Trimming left V 3 bases short and J 1 base short, with 7 bases between. This CDR3 reads CASSLQGSYEQYF. The CDR3 DNA reads TGTGCCAGCAGTTTGCAGGGGTCCTACGAGCAGTACTTC.

The gene calls are TRBV7-9 and TRBJ1-2; D possibly corresponds to TRBD1 (5 bases). Germline CDR1 and CDR2: SEHNR and FQNEAQ (reference sequence). V was pared by 1 base and J by 4 bases, with 13 bases between. The length of the CDR3 is 15 residues. CDR3 region: CASSLVAPGGYGYTF. CDR3 nucleotide sequence: TGTGCCAGCAGCTTAGTGGCGCCGGGGGGCTATGGCTACACCTTC.

The V and J genes are TRBV4-3 and TRBJ2-7; no clear D. Deletions cut 3 bases from V and 1 base from J, with 7 bases between. Germline CDR1 reads LGHNA; CDR2 reads YSLEER. CDR3 length: 13 amino acids. CDR3 sequence: CASSHTDSYEQYF. CDR3 nucleotides: TGCGCCAGCAGCCACACAGATTCCTACGAGCAGTACTTC.

The chain combines TRBV18 with TRBJ1-1; TRBD1 agrees at 12 bases. Germline CDR1 and CDR2: KGHSH and LQKENI. The CDR3 consists of 18 residues. V shed 3 bases, J shed 4 bases, and the junction held 12 bases outside the gene matches. The CDR3 sequence is CASSPPVGTGGIGTEAFF. CDR3 sequence (DNA): TGTGCCAGCTCACCCCCCGTGGGGACAGGGGGCATAGGCACTGAAGCTTTCTTT. Combining the CDR3 with reference TRBV18 and TRBJ1-1 gives the whole variable domain NAGVMQNPRHLVRRRGQEARLRCSPMKGHSHVYWYRQLPEEGLKFMVYLQKENIIDESGMPKERFSAEFPKEGPSILRIQQVVRGDSAAYFCASSPPVGTGGIGTEAFFGQGTRLTVV.

The J gene is TRBJ2-5, the V gene TRBV6-5, with 10 bases aligning to TRBD1. The trim removed 6 bases at V and 5 bases at J, leaving 9 bases unmatched. Germline assignment: CDR1 MNHEY and CDR2 SVGAGI. The CDR3 is 15 amino acids. DNA for the CDR3: TGTGCCAGCAGCCGCCGGGACAGGGGCTGGGAGACCCAGTACTTC. It is translated as CASSRRDRGWETQYF.

CDR3: CAWIFSYGYTF. The DNA for the CDR3 is TGTGCCTGGATTTTCTCCTATGGCTACACCTTC. The gene calls are TRBV30 and TRBJ1-2, with D uncertain. Trimming removed 4 bases from V and 4 bases from J, with 7 bases in between. The CDR3 is 11 residues long. CDR1 GTSNPN and CDR2 SVGIG come from the germline V gene (reference sequence).

The chain combines TRBV5-4 with TRBJ2-2, with 9 bases fitting TRBD2. The V segment lost 4 bases and the J segment 3 bases; nucleotides outside the gene matches: 4. Germline assignment: CDR1 SGHNT and CDR2 YYREEE (reference sequence). The CDR3 spans 15 residues. This CDR3 is CASSRASGDTGELFF. For the CDR3, the DNA is TGTGCCAGCAGCAGGGCTAGCGGGGACACCGGGGAGCTGTTTTTT.

The chain carries TRBV18 and TRBJ2-1, with 8 positions matching TRBD2. The V segment lost 3 bases and the J segment 6 bases; nucleotides outside the gene matches: 22. Germline values: CDR1 KGHSH, CDR2 LQKENI. The CDR3 spans 20 residues. The CDR3 reads CASSPPWRISGMVRRNEQFF. In DNA, the CDR3 is TGTGCCAGCTCACCCCCTTGGCGTATTAGCGGGATGGTACGCCGCAATGAGCAGTTCTTC.

This clone was seen a single time. V gene TRBV28 combines with J gene TRBJ2-7; D is uncertain. Germline V gene lookup returns CDR1 MDHEN and CDR2 SYDVKM. V was trimmed by 7 bases and J by 5 bases, leaving 15 bases between them. The CDR3 covers 13 residues. CDR3 bases: TGTGCCAGCACTCTCAGGATAGGCCACGAGCAGTACTTC. As protein: CASTLRIGHEQYF.

This clone was seen once. The J gene is TRBJ2-2, the V gene TRBV7-2; possible D gene TRBD1, 6 bases. This CDR3 contains 14 residues. The germline CDR1 and CDR2 sequences are SGHTA and FQGNSA. The V gene lost 3 bases and the J gene lost 5 bases, with 10 bases spanning the gap. CDR3 sequence (DNA): TGTGCCAGCAGCTTGGGGACATATACCGGGGAGCTGTTTTTT. Residues: CASSLGTYTGELFF.